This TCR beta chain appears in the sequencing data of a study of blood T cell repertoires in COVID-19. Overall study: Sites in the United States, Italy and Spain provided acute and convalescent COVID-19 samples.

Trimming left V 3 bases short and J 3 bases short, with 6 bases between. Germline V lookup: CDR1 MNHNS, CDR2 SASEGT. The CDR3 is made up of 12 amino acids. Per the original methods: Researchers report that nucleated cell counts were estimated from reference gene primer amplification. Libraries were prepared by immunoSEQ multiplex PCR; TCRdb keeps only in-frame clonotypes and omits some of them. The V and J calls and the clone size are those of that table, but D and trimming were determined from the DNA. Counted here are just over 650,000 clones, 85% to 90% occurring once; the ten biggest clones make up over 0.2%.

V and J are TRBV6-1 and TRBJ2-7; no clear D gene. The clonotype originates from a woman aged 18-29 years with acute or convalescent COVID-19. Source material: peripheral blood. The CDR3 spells CASSEPYYEQYF. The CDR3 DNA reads TGTGCCAGCAGTGAGCCCTACTACGAGCAGTACTTC.